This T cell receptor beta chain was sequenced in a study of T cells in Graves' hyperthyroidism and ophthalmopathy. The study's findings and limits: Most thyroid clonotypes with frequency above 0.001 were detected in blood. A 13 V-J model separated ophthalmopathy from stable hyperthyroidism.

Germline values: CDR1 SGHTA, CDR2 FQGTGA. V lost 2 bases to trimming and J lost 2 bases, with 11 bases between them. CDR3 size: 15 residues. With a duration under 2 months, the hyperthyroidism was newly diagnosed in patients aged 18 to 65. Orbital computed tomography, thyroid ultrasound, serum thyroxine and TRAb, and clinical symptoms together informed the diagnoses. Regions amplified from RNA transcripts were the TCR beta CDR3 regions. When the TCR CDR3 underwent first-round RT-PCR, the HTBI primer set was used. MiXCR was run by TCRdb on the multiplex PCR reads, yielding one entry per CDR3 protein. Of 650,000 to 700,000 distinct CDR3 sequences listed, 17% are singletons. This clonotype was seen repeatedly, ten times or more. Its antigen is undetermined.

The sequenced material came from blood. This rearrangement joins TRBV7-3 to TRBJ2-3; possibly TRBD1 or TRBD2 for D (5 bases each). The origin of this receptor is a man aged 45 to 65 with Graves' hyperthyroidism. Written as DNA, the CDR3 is TGTGCCAGCAGCTTAGCAGGGACCCACACAGATACGCAGTATTTT. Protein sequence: CASSLAGTHTDTQYF.